The clone carrying this T cell receptor (beta chain) was seen at least ten times. The antigen remains unidentified. The sample originates from a study of CD8+CD57+ T cells in acquired aplastic anemia. The wider study: The mean DNA yield obtained from sorted CD4+ and CD8+ cells came to approximately 3 ug. Whole-study findings and limits: Overlap between patients and controls comprised 25 to 35 CD8+ CDR3 sequences. A significant difference in CD8+ Simpson's diversity between patients and controls was not found.

TCR beta VDJ and CDR3 profiles were obtained from a genomic DNA template. TCRdb independently ran MiXCR on the reads; one entry per CDR3 protein. In the table there are 150,000 to 170,000 distinct CDR3 sequences, roughly 54% of which are singletons. Those patients picked for sequencing had displayed CD8+CD57+ cell expansion on flow cytometry. None of the patients had been given any therapy when their blood was sampled. Germline CDR1 reads SGHAT; CDR2 reads FQDESV (reference sequence). This CDR3 is built from 15 residues. Germline trimming cut 1 base from V and 1 base from J; bases unmatched to any gene: 2.

Sequences were obtained from sorted CD4+, CD8+, or CD8+CD57+ T cells (not recorded which) from PBMCs. The clonotype was recovered from a human donor with aplastic anemia. This chain connects TRBV11-1 to TRBJ2-3; 7 bases match TRBD2. CDR3 DNA sequence: TGTGCCAGCAGCTTAGTTACTAGCGGCACAGATACGCAGTATTTT. Amino acid sequence: CASSLVTSGTDTQYF.